Shown below are 21 T cell receptor beta chains from a single sample sequenced in a study of somatic mutations in cytotoxic T cells in rheumatoid arthritis. Assay used: immunoSEQ multiplex PCR; TCRdb lists only in-frame clones, some missing. The sample holds 25,000 to 35,000 clones, roughly four fifths seen once. The sequencing input was CD8+ T cells sorted from blood. The receptors shown here come from an adult with rheumatoid arthritis.

This chain uses TRBV6-1 with TRBJ2-1; 7 bases are shared with TRBD1. Germline CDR1 MNHNS, CDR2 SASEGT. The CDR3 has 15 amino acids. Trimming at V came to 4 bases and at J to 0 bases, leaving 3 bases not matched to a gene. In DNA form, the CDR3 reads TGTGCCAGCAGTGTCAGGGGGAACTCCTACAATGAGCAGTTCTTC. It is translated as CASSVRGNSYNEQFF.

The chain joins TRBV6-5 to TRBJ2-7; TRBD2 aligns across 11 bases. There are 14 residues in the CDR3. V lost 6 bases and J lost 3; bases outside the gene matches: 4. CDR1 is MNHEY, CDR2 SVGAGI, per germline. This CDR3 reads CASSYGLAGYEQYF. The DNA for the CDR3 is TGTGCCAGCAGCTATGGACTAGCGGGCTACGAGCAGTACTTC.

This chain connects TRBV11-3 to TRBJ2-3; D unresolved. Trimming removed 0 bases from V and 2 bases from J, with 6 bases in between. The CDR3 consists of 14 residues. Germline V gene sequence: CDR1 SGHNT, CDR2 YENEEA. CDR3: CASSLEAVTDTQYF. The DNA for the CDR3 is TGTGCCAGCAGCTTAGAGGCAGTCACAGATACGCAGTATTTT.

J is TRBJ2-1 and V is TRBV4-1; possibly TRBD1 for D (5 bases). The CDR3 loop spans 11 amino acids. Germline-derived CDR1 and CDR2 are MGHRA and YSYEKL. V lost 6 bases, J lost 6 bases, and 6 bases lay in between. CDR3 bases: TGCGCCAGCAGTCAGGGCAATGAGCAGTTCTTC. Its translation: CASSQGNEQFF.

The V gene is TRBV14, the J gene TRBJ2-5; D unresolved. Trimming removed 0 bases at V and 1 base at J, with 15 bases between. Looked up from germline, CDR1 is SGHDN and CDR2 is FVKESK. The CDR3 has 17 amino acids. The CDR3 reads CASSQEAGWALQETQYF. DNA of the CDR3: TGTGCCAGCAGCCAAGAAGCAGGCTGGGCCCTCCAAGAGACCCAGTACTTC.

The genes are TRBV7-2 and TRBJ2-5; D remains ambiguous. V lost 0 bases to trimming and J lost 1 base, with 12 bases between them. The CDR3 consists of 16 residues. The germline V gene encodes CDR1 SGHTA and CDR2 FQGNSA. The CDR3, as DNA: TGTGCCAGCAGCTTAGCGCCCCCTTACGGCCAAGAGACCCAGTACTTC. It encodes CASSLAPPYGQETQYF.

V gene TRBV6-5 combines with J gene TRBJ1-1; D possibly corresponds to TRBD1 (6 bases). This CDR3 is built from 13 residues. Trimming cost V 6 bases and J 4 bases, with 12 bases left between them. Germline CDR1 and CDR2: MNHEY and SVGAGI. The CDR3 here is CASRQGFGTEAFF. The CDR3 DNA reads as TGTGCCAGCAGGCAGGGGTTCGGCACTGAAGCTTTCTTT.

The sample holds one count of this clone. The chain carries TRBV7-9 and TRBJ1-3; no clear D. Trimming removed 7 bases at V and 2 bases at J, with 18 bases between. The CDR3 is made up of 16 amino acids. The germline CDR1 and CDR2 sequences are SEHNR and FQNEAQ (reference sequence). The CDR3 nucleotides read TGTGCCAGCAACATGAGGCCCGGATCGCCTGGAAACACCATATATTTT. This translates into CASNMRPGSPGNTIYF. The full variable domain, rest sourced from reference TRBV7-9 and TRBJ1-3, is DTGVSQNPRHKITKRGQNVTFRCDPISEHNRLYWYRQTLGQGPEFLTYFQNEAQLEKSRLLSDRFSAERPKGSFSTLEIQRTEQGDSAMYLCASNMRPGSPGNTIYFGEGSWLTVV.

This clone has a single count. The chain has TRBV28 and TRBJ2-6; 7 positions agree with TRBD1. V was pared by 5 bases and J by 0 bases, with 13 bases of the junction left unmatched. This CDR3 is built from 19 residues. Germline V gene sequence: CDR1 MDHEN, CDR2 SYDVKM. The CDR3 DNA is TGTGCCAGCAGTACCCCGGACAGGACAAAGAGCTCTGGGGCCAACGTCCTGACTTTC. Protein sequence: CASSTPDRTKSSGANVLTF.

V usage is TRBV11-2 and J usage is TRBJ1-2; D uncertain. Trimming cost V 3 bases and J 8 bases, with 16 bases left between them. The CDR3 is 14 amino acids. Germline assignment: CDR1 SGHAT and CDR2 FQNNGV. The CDR3 DNA follows: TGTGCCAGCAGCTTTCCCGGGAGTGGACGGGGCTACACCTTC. Protein: CASSFPGSGRGYTF. Full variable domain (missing parts from reference TRBV11-2 and TRBJ1-2): EAGVAQSPRYKIIEKRQSVAFWCNPISGHATLYWYQQILGQGPKLLIQFQNNGVVDDSQLPKDRFSAERLKGVDSTLKIQPAKLEDSAVYLCASSFPGSGRGYTFGSGTRLTVV.

The chain links TRBV1 to TRBJ2-7; whether TRBD2, the table's D call, matches the DNA was not checked. TRBV1 is given as a pseudogene. The CDR3 length is 18 residues. CDR3 residues: CTSSQGLAGDQSAYEQYF. CDR3 in DNA: TGCACCAGCAGCCAGGGACTAGCGGGGGACCAATCGGCGTACGAGCAGTACTTC.

This sequence joins TRBV6-1 and TRBJ1-6; D is undetermined. The CDR3 spans 14 residues. Trimming took 2 bases from V and 5 from J, leaving 7 bases between them. CDR1 is MNHNS and CDR2 is SASEGT in the germline V gene. CDR3: CASSESPNNSPLHF. CDR3 nucleotides: TGTGCCAGCAGTGAATCACCGAATAATTCACCCCTCCACTTT.

The V gene is TRBV30, the J gene TRBJ1-2; D is possibly TRBD1 (5 bases). Germline CDR1 GTSNPN, CDR2 SVGIG (reference sequence). V dropped 2 bases and J dropped 7 bases, with 11 bases sitting between them. The CDR3 loop spans 12 amino acids. In nucleotides, the CDR3 is TGTGCCTGGAGTCGCTTAAGGGGTGGCTACACCTTC. Its translation is CAWSRLRGGYTF. The entire variable domain, with the rest obtained from reference TRBV30 and TRBJ1-2, is as follows: SQTIHQWPATLVQPVGSPLSLECTVEGTSNPNLYWYRQAAGRGLQLLFYSVGIGQISSEVPQNLSASRPQDRQFILSSKKLLLSDSGFYLCAWSRLRGGYTFGSGTRLTVV.

This clone was seen just once. The V gene is TRBV9, the J gene TRBJ1-1; D gene unclear. The CDR3 length is 14 residues. Germline assignment: CDR1 SGDLS and CDR2 YYNGEE. V gave up 0 bases and J gave up 0 bases, with 6 bases separating them. The CDR3 loop is CASSVEAVNTEAFF. CDR3 DNA: TGTGCCAGCAGCGTAGAGGCCGTGAACACTGAAGCTTTCTTT.

In nucleotides, the CDR3 is TGCGCCAGCAGCCACCTCAATCCCGGGACTAGCGGGGAACGGGACACCGGGGAGCTGTTTTTT. Protein: CASSHLNPGTSGERDTGELFF. The rearrangement joins TRBV4-3 to TRBJ2-2, with 13 bases lining up with TRBD2. Germline CDR1 reads LGHNA; CDR2 reads YSLEER. V was pared by 3 bases and J by 3 bases, with 16 bases of the junction left unmatched. The CDR3 is 21 residues long.

This clone has only a few counts. The CDR3 is CASSGDRGVTDTQYF. Here the CDR3 DNA reads TGTGCCAGCAGTGGGGACAGGGGGGTGACAGATACGCAGTATTTT. This rearrangement joins TRBV6-1 to TRBJ2-3; 11 bases fit TRBD1. There are 15 residues in the CDR3. V shed 4 bases and J 3 bases; nucleotides not matched to a gene: 3. Germline CDR1 is MNHNS and CDR2 is SASEGT.

The chain uses TRBV28 and TRBJ1-4; 7 bases match TRBD1. The CDR3 length is 16 residues. CDR1 is MDHEN, CDR2 SYDVKM, per germline. V was pared by 5 bases and J by 8 bases, with 14 bases of the junction left unmatched. The CDR3 spells CASSLIPTGRGEKLFF. The CDR3 nucleotides are TGTGCCAGCAGTCTCATCCCGACAGGGCGGGGAGAAAAACTGTTTTTT.

The chain employs TRBV7-9 and TRBJ2-3, with TRBD1 as a possible D gene (5 bases). Trimming cost V 7 bases and J 8 bases, with 10 bases left between them. This CDR3 comprises 11 residues. Germline V gives CDR1 SEHNR, CDR2 FQNEAQ (reference sequence). CDR3 in DNA: TGTGCCAGCACCGTCAGGGCTACGCAGTATTTT. Its protein is CASTVRATQYF.

This clone was detected once. The chain employs TRBV11-3 and TRBJ2-1; TRBD2 agrees at 11 bases. There are 15 residues in the CDR3. Germline assignment: CDR1 SGHNT and CDR2 YENEEA. Trimming removed 2 bases from V and 7 bases from J; junction bases left unmatched: 4. The CDR3 here is CASSLTSGSLNEQFF. The CDR3 bases are TGTGCCAGCAGCTTAACTAGCGGGAGTTTGAATGAGCAGTTCTTC.

This clone was counted between two and nine times. This CDR3 reads CASSLGRGYETQYF. CDR3 in DNA: TGTGCCAGCAGCTTGGGCAGGGGGTATGAGACCCAGTACTTC. V gene TRBV5-6 combines with J gene TRBJ2-5; 7 nucleotides line up with TRBD1. Germline V gene sequence: CDR1 SGHDT, CDR2 YYEEEE. Trimming cost V 0 bases and J 5 bases; bases outside gene matches: 4. The CDR3 consists of 14 residues.

This clone was seen more than once but under ten times. The chain joins TRBV9 to TRBJ1-1; 10 nucleotides align to TRBD1. With 3 bases clipped from V and 5 bases from J, the junction kept 7 bases outside the gene matches. The germline CDR1 and CDR2 sequences are SGDLS and YYNGEE. The CDR3 runs to 15 residues. The CDR3 sequence is CASSARQGAGTEAFF. CDR3 bases: TGTGCCAGCAGCGCACGACAGGGGGCAGGGACTGAAGCTTTCTTT.